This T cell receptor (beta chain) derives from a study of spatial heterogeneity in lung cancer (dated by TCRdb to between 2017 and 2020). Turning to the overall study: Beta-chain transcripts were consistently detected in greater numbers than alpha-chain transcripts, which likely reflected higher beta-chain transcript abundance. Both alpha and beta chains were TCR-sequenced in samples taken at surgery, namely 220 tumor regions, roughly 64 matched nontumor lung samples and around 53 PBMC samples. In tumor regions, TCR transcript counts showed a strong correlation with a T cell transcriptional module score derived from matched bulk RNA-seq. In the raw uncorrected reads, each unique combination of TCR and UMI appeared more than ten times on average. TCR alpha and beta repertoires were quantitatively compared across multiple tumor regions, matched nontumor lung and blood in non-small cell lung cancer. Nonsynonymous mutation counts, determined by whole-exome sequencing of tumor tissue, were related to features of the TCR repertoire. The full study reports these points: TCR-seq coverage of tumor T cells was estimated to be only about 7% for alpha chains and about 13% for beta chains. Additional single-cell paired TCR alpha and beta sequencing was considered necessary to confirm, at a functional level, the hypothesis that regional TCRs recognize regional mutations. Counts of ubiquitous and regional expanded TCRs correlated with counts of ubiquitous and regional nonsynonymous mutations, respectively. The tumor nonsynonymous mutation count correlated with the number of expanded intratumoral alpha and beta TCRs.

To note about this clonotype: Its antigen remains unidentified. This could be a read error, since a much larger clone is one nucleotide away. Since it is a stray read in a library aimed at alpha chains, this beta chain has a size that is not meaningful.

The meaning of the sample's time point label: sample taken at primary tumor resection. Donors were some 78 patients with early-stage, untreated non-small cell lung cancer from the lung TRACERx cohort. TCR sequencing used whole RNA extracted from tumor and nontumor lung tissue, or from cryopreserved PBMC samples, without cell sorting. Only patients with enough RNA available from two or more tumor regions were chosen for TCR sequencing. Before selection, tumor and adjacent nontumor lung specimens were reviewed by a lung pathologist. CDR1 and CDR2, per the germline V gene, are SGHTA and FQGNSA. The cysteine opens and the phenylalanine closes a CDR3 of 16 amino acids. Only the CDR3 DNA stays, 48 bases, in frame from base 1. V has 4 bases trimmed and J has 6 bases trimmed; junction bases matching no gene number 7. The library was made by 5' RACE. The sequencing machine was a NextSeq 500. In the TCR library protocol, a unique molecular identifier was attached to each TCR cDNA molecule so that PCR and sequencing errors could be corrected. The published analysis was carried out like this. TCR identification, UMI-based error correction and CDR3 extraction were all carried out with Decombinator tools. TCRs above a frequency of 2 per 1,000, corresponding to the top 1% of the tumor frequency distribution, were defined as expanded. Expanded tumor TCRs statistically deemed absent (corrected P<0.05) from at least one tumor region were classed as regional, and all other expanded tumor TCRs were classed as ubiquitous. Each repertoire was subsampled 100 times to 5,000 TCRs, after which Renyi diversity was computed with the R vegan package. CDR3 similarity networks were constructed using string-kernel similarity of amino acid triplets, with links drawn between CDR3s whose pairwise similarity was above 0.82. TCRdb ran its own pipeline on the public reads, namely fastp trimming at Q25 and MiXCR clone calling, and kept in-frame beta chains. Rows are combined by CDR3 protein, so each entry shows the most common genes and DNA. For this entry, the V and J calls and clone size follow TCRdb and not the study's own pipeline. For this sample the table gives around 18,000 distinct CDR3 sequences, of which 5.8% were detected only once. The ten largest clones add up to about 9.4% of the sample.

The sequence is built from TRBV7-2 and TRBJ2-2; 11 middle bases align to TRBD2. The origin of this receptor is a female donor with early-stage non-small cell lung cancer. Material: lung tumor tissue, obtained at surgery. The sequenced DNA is TGTGCCAGCAGCTATAGCGGGAGGGCCCGCCCCGGGGAGCTGTTTTTT. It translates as CASSYSGRARPGELFF.